A selection of T cell receptor beta chains follows, all from one sample in a study of early T cells in non-severe SARS-CoV-2 infection. TCRdb re-analysed the 5' RACE reads in MiXCR, keeping a single row per CDR3 protein. The data hold tens of thousands of distinct CDR3 sequences, with 10% to 11% observed a single time. Sequencing input: whole blood. The receptors here all came from an adult who was a healthcare worker with PCR-confirmed SARS-CoV-2 infection or an uninfected control (not recorded which). The CDR3 runs from the conserved cysteine through the conserved F or W. The D gene is left open where the match is weak. For some rows the clone size is stated as once, few or many, or as a class when expanded; others skip it.

many	TRBV27	-	15	TRBJ2-5	CASSSLKGREETQYF	TGTGCCAGCAGTTCTTTAAAGGGGCGGGAAGAGACCCAGTACTTC
few	TRBV20-1	TRBD2	15	TRBJ2-1	CSARGGSSGVNEQFF	TGCAGTGCTAGAGGGGGGTCTAGCGGGGTTAATGAGCAGTTCTTC
many	TRBV5-1	TRBD2	15	TRBJ2-1	CASSLVAGEHNEQFF	TGCGCCAGCAGCTTGGTTGCGGGGGAGCACAATGAGCAGTTCTTC
-	TRBV5-1	-	15	TRBJ1-1	CASSPAVGVDSEAFF	TGCGCCAGCAGCCCGGCGGTAGGGGTTGATAGTGAAGCTTTCTTT
-	TRBV12-3/TRBV12-4	-	15	TRBJ1-6	CASSTDISYNSPLHF	TGTGCCAGCAGCACAGACATCTCCTATAATTCACCCCTCCACTTT
few	TRBV20-1	-	12	TRBJ1-2	CSARETNYGYTF	TGCAGTGCTAGGGAGACTAACTATGGCTACACCTTC
many	TRBV6-2/TRBV6-3	-	14	TRBJ2-7	CASSLTGKTYEQYF	TGTGCCAGCAGTTTAACAGGGAAGACCTACGAGCAGTACTTC
many	TRBV7-9	-	13	TRBJ2-7	CASSAVSASEQYF	TGTGCCAGCAGCGCGGTTAGCGCCTCCGAGCAGTACTTC
many	TRBV10-3	-	13	TRBJ1-1	CAIRVKGGTEAFF	TGTGCCATCAGGGTCAAGGGGGGCACTGAAGCTTTCTTT
many	TRBV5-6	TRBD1	14	TRBJ2-7	CASSRDRQLGEQYF	TGTGCCAGCAGCCGGGACAGGCAGCTGGGCGAGCAGTACTTC
few	TRBV20-1	-	14	TRBJ1-1	CSAWGRGLNTEAFF	TGCAGTGCTTGGGGGAGAGGGCTGAACACTGAAGCTTTCTTT
-	TRBV28	TRBD1	13	TRBJ2-7	CASSDRDSYEQYF	TGTGCCAGTTCGGACAGGGATAGCTACGAGCAGTACTTC
many	TRBV9	-	10	TRBJ2-3	CASSGGTQYF	TGTGCCAGCAGCGGGGGTACGCAGTATTTT
few	TRBV12-3/TRBV12-4	-	12	TRBJ2-7	CASLNRAGEQYF	TGTGCCAGCCTAAACAGGGCCGGCGAGCAGTACTTC
many	TRBV4-1	-	14	TRBJ1-1	CASSPQQGRTEAFF	TGCGCCAGCAGCCCCCAACAGGGTCGCACTGAAGCTTTCTTT
many	TRBV5-1	-	15	TRBJ2-3	CASRQSGLALDTQYF	TGCGCCAGCAGGCAGTCGGGACTGGCATTGGATACGCAGTATTTT